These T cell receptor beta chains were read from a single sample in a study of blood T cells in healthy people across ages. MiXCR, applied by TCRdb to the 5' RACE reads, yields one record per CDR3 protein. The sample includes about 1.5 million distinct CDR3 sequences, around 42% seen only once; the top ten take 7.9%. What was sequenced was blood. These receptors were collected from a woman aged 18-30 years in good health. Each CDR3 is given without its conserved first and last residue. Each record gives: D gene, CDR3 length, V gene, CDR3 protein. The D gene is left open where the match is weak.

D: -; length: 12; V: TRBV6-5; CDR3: ASSHSSSYNEQF
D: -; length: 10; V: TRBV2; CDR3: ATSPNGYGYT
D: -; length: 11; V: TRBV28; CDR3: ASRSQAVGPQH
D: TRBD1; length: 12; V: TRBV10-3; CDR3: AIRADRGEDEQY
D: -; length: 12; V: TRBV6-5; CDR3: ASSYSGPGETQY
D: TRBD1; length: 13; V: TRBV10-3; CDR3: AISGGRGFNTEAF
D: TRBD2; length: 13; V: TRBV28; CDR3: ASSPTRAGGYEQY
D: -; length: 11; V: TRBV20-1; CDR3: SASGAGNYGYT
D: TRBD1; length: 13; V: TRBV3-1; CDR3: ASSPTGQGGYEQY
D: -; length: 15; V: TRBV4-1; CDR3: ASSQDLRGTYNSPLH
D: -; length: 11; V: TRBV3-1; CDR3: ASSRSGRDTIY
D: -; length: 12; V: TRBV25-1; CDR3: ASSEPGHSEKLF
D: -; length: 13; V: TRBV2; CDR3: ASSEEGTGSYEQY
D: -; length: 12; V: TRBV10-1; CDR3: ASSESAGANVLT
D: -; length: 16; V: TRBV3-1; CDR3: ASSQGGHERRSNYGYT
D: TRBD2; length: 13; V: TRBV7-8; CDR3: ASSLGLLAYNEQF
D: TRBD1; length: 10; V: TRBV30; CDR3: AREGQAYEQY
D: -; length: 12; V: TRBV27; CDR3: ASSLDQGRPEAF
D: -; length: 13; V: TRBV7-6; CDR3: ASSLGGGANYEQY
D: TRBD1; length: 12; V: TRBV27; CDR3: ASSPGQGFYGYT
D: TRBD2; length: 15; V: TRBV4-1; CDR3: ASSQESSGRGTDTQY
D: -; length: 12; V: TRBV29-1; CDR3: SVEEATSGNTIY
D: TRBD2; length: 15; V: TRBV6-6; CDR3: ASSYSRWGSGTDTQY
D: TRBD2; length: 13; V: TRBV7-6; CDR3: ASSLGTSVVYEQY
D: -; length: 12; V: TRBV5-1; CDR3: ASSVGGVNYGYT
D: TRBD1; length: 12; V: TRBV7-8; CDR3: ASSNPGQGRKLF
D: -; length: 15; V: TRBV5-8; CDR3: ASSLELTGTFYNEQF
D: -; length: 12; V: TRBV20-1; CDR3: SATFQGSREKLF
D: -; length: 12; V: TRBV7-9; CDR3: ASTRNSGANVLT
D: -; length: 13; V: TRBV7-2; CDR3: ASSWAMGEGYEQY
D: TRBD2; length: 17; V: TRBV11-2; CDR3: ASSVPRWTSGSLAVEQF
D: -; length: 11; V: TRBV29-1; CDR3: SVNSGITYEQY
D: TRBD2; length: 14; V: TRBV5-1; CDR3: ASSLGRASGYNEQF
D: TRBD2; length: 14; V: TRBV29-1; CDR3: SVEVVRASGRGEQF
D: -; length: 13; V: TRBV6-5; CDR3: ASRSQTTANYGYT
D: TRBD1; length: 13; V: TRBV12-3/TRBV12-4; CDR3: ASSRDRGSNQPQH
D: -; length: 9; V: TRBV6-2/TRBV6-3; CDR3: ASTDIYGYT
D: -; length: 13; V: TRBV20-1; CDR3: SASDRGSGANVLT
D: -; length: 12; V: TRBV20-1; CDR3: SAFERGISYEQY
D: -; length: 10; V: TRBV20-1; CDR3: SAPDGNQPQH
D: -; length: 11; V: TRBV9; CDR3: ASSLPGPYGYT
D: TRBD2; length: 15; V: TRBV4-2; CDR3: ASSQYGTSGIQETQY
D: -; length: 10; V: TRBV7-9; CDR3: ASSFQDYGYT
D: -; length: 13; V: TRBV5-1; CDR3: ASSIQGAGNTEAF
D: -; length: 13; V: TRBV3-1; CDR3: ASSQRQIRSYEQY